The subject of this entry is one T cell receptor beta chain. This entry comes from a study of blood T cell repertoires in COVID-19. Clones were read by immunoSEQ multiplex PCR, and TCRdb kept only the in-frame ones, dropping some. The data contain approximately 230,000 clones, about nine tenths of them seen just once; the ten biggest clones take up roughly 1.7%. V trimming: 2 bases; J trimming: 4 bases; junction bases outside the gene matches: 6. Looked up from germline, CDR1 is LGHNA and CDR2 is YNFKEQ. The CDR3 loop spans 15 amino acids. This clonotype was obtained from a man aged 40-49 years who had recovered from COVID-19. The genes are TRBV4-2 and TRBJ1-2, with TRBD1 identical over 8 bases. Material for sequencing was PBMCs or T cells enriched from blood (not recorded which). DNA for the CDR3: TGTGCCAGCAGCCAACTGCGAGGACAGGGCTATGGCTACACCTTC. This encodes CASSQLRGQGYGYTF.